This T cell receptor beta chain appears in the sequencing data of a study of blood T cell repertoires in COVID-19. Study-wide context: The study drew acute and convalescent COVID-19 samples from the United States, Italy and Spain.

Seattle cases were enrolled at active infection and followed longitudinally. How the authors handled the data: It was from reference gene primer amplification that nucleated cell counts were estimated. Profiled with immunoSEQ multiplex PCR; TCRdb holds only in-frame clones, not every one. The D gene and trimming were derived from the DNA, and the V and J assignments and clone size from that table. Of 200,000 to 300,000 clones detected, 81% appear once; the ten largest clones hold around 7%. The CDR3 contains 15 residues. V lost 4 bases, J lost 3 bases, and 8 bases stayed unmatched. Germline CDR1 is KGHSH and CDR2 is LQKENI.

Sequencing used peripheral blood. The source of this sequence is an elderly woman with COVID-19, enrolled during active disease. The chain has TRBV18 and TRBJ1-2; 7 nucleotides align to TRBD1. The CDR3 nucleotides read TGTGCCAGCTCACGATCCGGGACAGAGGACTATGGCTACACCTTC. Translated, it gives CASSRSGTEDYGYTF.